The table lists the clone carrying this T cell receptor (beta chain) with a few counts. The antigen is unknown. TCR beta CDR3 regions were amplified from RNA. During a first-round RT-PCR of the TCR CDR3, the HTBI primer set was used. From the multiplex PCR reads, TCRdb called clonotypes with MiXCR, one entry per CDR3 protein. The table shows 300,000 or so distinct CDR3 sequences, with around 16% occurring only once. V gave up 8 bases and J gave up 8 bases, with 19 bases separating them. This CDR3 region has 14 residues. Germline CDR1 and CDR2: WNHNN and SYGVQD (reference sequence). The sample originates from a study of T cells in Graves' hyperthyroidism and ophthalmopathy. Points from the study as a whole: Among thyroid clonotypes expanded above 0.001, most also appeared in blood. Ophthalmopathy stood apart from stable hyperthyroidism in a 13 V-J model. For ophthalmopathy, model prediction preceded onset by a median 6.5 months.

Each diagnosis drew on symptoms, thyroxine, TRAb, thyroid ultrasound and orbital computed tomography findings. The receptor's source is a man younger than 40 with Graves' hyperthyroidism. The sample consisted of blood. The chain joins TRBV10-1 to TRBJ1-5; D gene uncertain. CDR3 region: CASPWGRRIKPQHF. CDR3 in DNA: TGCGCCAGCCCGTGGGGTCGTAGAATCAAGCCCCAGCATTTT.